Shown below are 24 T cell receptor beta chains from a single sample sequenced in a study of spatial heterogeneity in lung cancer. Time point reported: sample taken at primary tumor resection. Whole RNA was taken from tumor, nontumor lung or frozen PBMC; it was then sequenced unsorted. TCRdb analysed the 5' RACE reads with MiXCR anew, one entry per CDR3 protein. The sample lists some 40,000 distinct CDR3 sequences; 4% to 6% were seen once. The sequences come from PBMCs, collected at surgery. The receptors derive from a female donor with early-stage non-small cell lung cancer.

The V gene is TRBV5-1, the J gene TRBJ2-3, with 9 bases lining up with TRBD2. Per the germline V gene, CDR1 is SGHRS and CDR2 is YFSETQ. There are 16 residues in the CDR3. V dropped 0 bases and J dropped 2; count of bases not matched to a gene: 4. The CDR3 DNA follows: TGCGCCAGCAGCTTGGATAGCGGGAGAATCACAGATACGCAGTATTTT. This translates into CASSLDSGRITDTQYF.

This clonotype was recorded at least ten times. The chain combines TRBV3-1 with TRBJ2-1; 7 bases line up with TRBD1. With V trimmed by 0 bases and J by 4 bases, 12 bases remained unmatched. CDR1 LGHDT and CDR2 YNNKEL come from the germline V gene (reference sequence). The CDR3 runs to 18 residues. The CDR3 loop reads CASSQERARGMRYNEQFF. The CDR3 DNA is TGTGCCAGCAGCCAAGAGCGGGCCAGGGGGATGAGGTACAATGAGCAGTTCTTC.

This clonotype appeared a few times. CDR3 sequence: CASSLGSGQGTDTQYF. CDR3 coding DNA: TGTGCCAGCAGCTTAGGATCAGGACAGGGCACAGATACGCAGTATTTT. This chain connects TRBV7-6 to TRBJ2-3; 7 positions match TRBD1. The CDR3 contains 16 residues. V was pared by 1 base and J by 1 base, with 5 bases of the junction left unmatched. CDR1 is SGHVS, CDR2 FNYEAQ, per germline.

This chain uses TRBV11-2 with TRBJ2-3, with 9 bases lining up with TRBD2. V shed 7 bases and J 6 bases; nucleotides not matched to a gene: 20. Germline CDR1 reads SGHAT; CDR2 reads FQNNGV. This CDR3 region has 18 residues. CDR3 loop: CASNRLAGGGAVMDTQYF. As DNA, the CDR3 is TGTGCCAGCAACCGGCTTGCGGGCGGGGGGGCAGTTATGGATACGCAGTATTTT.

This clonotype has ten or more counts. This chain joins TRBV7-8 and TRBJ2-2, with D maybe TRBD1 (5 bases). Germline V lookup: CDR1 SGHVS, CDR2 FQNEAQ. The CDR3 length is 16 residues. V was trimmed by 2 bases and J by 2 bases, leaving 12 bases between them. CDR3 in amino acids: CASSLRTGLNTGELFF. CDR3 coding DNA: TGTGCCAGCAGCTTACGAACAGGATTAAACACCGGGGAGCTGTTTTTT. The whole variable domain, filled in from reference TRBV7-8 and TRBJ2-2, reads GAGVSQSPRYKVAKRGQDVALRCDPISGHVSLFWYQQALGQGPEFLTYFQNEAQLDKSGLPSDRFFAERPEGSVSTLKIQRTQQEDSAVYLCASSLRTGLNTGELFFGEGSRLTVL.

This clonotype has a count of ten or more. The V and J genes are TRBV6-6 and TRBJ2-3, with TRBD1 as a possible D gene (5 bases). Trimming took off 6 bases at V and 2 bases at J, with 18 bases between the two ends. This CDR3 spans 16 amino acids. Germline V gene sequence: CDR1 MNHNY, CDR2 SVGAGI (reference sequence). The CDR3 loop reads CASSPRPTAITDTQYF. The CDR3 DNA follows: TGTGCCAGCAGCCCTCGTCCGACAGCGATCACAGATACGCAGTATTTT.

V is TRBV7-2 and J is TRBJ2-1, with 12 positions matching TRBD2. Per the germline V gene, CDR1 is SGHTA and CDR2 is FQGNSA. The CDR3 covers 18 residues. Trimming at V came to 0 bases and at J to 4 bases, leaving 7 bases not matched to a gene. The CDR3 here is CASSLATSGGPTYNEQFF. The CDR3 DNA is TGTGCCAGCAGCTTAGCGACTAGCGGGGGCCCCACATACAATGAGCAGTTCTTC.

V usage is TRBV10-1 and J usage is TRBJ2-3, with D perhaps TRBD1 or TRBD2 (6 bases each). The V end was cut by 5 bases, the J end by 2 bases, with 14 bases between. This CDR3 region has 15 residues. The germline V gene encodes CDR1 WNHNN and CDR2 SYGVQD (reference sequence). The CDR3 nucleotides are TGCGCCAGCAGTAGGGGGGACCCCTCCACAGATACGCAGTATTTT. It encodes CASSRGDPSTDTQYF.

As DNA, the CDR3 is TGTGCCAGCAGCCCCCGCGGGTCCAACAGGGATACGCAGTATTTT. It yields the protein CASSPRGSNRDTQYF. The rearrangement joins TRBV3-1 to TRBJ2-3; D may be TRBD1 or TRBD2 (5 bases each). V dropped 4 bases and J dropped 6 bases, with 17 bases sitting between them. CDR1 is LGHDT, CDR2 YNNKEL, per germline (reference sequence). The CDR3 consists of 15 residues.

There are many counts of this clonotype. The rearrangement links TRBV15 to TRBJ2-1; 14 nucleotides match TRBD2. The CDR3 length is 15 residues. Germline CDR1 reads LNHNV; CDR2 reads YYDKDF (reference sequence). Trimming at V came to 5 bases and at J to 10 bases, leaving 7 bases not matched to a gene. The CDR3 sequence: CATSPRTSGGPEQFF. The CDR3 nucleotides read TGTGCCACCAGCCCCCGGACTAGCGGGGGGCCCGAGCAGTTCTTC.

This clonotype came up a few times. The CDR3 coding sequence is TGTGCCAGCAGCGTAGCTTGGGGGGGACAAGAGACCCAGTACTTC. Residues: CASSVAWGGQETQYF. V and J are TRBV9 and TRBJ2-5, with 7 bases lining up with TRBD2. In germline, CDR1 is SGDLS, CDR2 YYNGEE. V trimming: 0 bases; J trimming: 2 bases; junction bases outside the gene matches: 4. The CDR3 totals 15 residues.

The CDR3 sequence is CASSPRERGHNEQFF. The DNA of the CDR3 is TGCGCCAGCAGTCCCAGAGAGCGGGGGCACAATGAGCAGTTCTTC. The rearrangement uses TRBV10-1 and TRBJ2-1; 8 positions agree with TRBD2. Looked up from germline, CDR1 is WNHNN and CDR2 is SYGVQD (reference sequence). The V and J ends lost 5 bases and 5 bases, in that order; junction bases with no gene match: 8. CDR3 length: 15 residues.

This clonotype has just a few counts. V and J are TRBV18 and TRBJ2-7; unclear D gene. The length of the CDR3 is 16 residues. Trimming removed 3 bases from V and 0 bases from J, with 15 bases in between. Germline CDR1 reads KGHSH; CDR2 reads LQKENI. The CDR3 spells CASSPPVKGSSYEQYF. Written as DNA, the CDR3 is TGTGCCAGCTCACCTCCCGTAAAAGGCAGCTCCTACGAGCAGTACTTC.

This clonotype was recorded many times. This chain joins TRBV9 and TRBJ1-2; D is unresolved. The CDR3 runs 15 residues. CDR1 SGDLS and CDR2 YYNGEE come from the germline V gene. V lost 4 bases and J lost 2, with 15 bases in between. In nucleotides, the CDR3 is TGTGCCAGCAGCCCCAGGTCGGGCACCAACTATGGCTACACCTTC. Its protein product is CASSPRSGTNYGYTF.

This clonotype was recorded at least ten times. The DNA of the CDR3 is TGCAGTGCTAGAGCGCAGGGGGCTCATGGCTACACCTTC. Protein product: CSARAQGAHGYTF. The chain couples TRBV20-1 to TRBJ1-2; 8 bases align to TRBD1. The CDR3 spans 13 residues. The junction had 4 bases not matched to a gene; V was cut back by 1 base and J by 6 bases. Germline V gene data show CDR1 as DFQATT and CDR2 as SNEGSKA (reference sequence).

Ten or more counts support this clonotype. V and J are TRBV4-2 and TRBJ2-3; 14 positions agree with TRBD2. V was pared by 10 bases and J by 2 bases, with 5 bases of the junction left unmatched. The CDR3 length is 15 residues. CDR1 is LGHNA and CDR2 is YNFKEQ in the germline V gene. This CDR3 reads CATMTSGGVTDTQYF. CDR3 nucleotides: TGTGCCACAATGACTAGCGGGGGGGTCACAGATACGCAGTATTTT.

There are many counts of this clonotype. This chain joins TRBV7-6 and TRBJ1-6; D is possibly TRBD1 (5 bases). The V end lost 1 base, the J end lost 10 bases, and 11 bases lay between the germline ends. The CDR3 consists of 14 residues. Germline assignment: CDR1 SGHVS and CDR2 FNYEAQ. The CDR3 nucleotides read TGTGCCAGCAGCTTAGGAGGGGCCGACTCACCCCTCCACTTT. Translating it yields CASSLGGADSPLHF. Combining the CDR3 with reference TRBV7-6 and TRBJ1-6 gives the whole variable domain GAGVSQSPRYKVTKRGQDVALRCDPISGHVSLYWYRQALGQGPEFLTYFNYEAQQDKSGLPNDRFSAERPEGSISTLTIQRTEQRDSAMYRCASSLGGADSPLHFGNGTRLTVT.

This clonotype was recorded a few times. V gene TRBV2 combines with J gene TRBJ2-3; 9 bases map to TRBD1. CDR1 and CDR2 (germline): SNHLY, FYNNEI. This CDR3 has 14 residues. Germline trimming cut 8 bases from V and 0 bases from J; bases unmatched to any gene: 3. CDR3 sequence: CASRTGVSTDTQYF. The CDR3, as DNA: TGTGCCAGCCGGACAGGGGTTAGCACAGATACGCAGTATTTT.

This clonotype was counted many times. This rearrangement joins TRBV28 to TRBJ1-2; D unclear. The germline V gene has CDR1 MDHEN and CDR2 SYDVKM. The CDR3 totals 16 residues. Trimming left V 5 bases short and J 4 bases short, with 20 bases between. The CDR3 DNA reads as TGTGCCAGCAGTCCAACCGGAGGTGCGATTGTCTATGGCTACACCTTC. The encoded protein is CASSPTGGAIVYGYTF.

This clonotype occurred many times. This chain joins TRBV5-1 and TRBJ2-7; D is ambiguous. CDR3 length: 17 residues. Trimming stripped 0 bases from V and 2 bases from J, with 18 bases between. CDR1 is SGHRS, CDR2 YFSETQ, per germline. This chain's CDR3 is CASSLGVRGRAPYEQYF. The CDR3 DNA reads as TGCGCCAGCAGCTTGGGAGTTAGAGGCCGTGCCCCCTACGAGCAGTACTTC. Full variable domain (rest looked up from reference TRBV5-1 and TRBJ2-7): KAGVTQTPRYLIKTRGQQVTLSCSPISGHRSVSWYQQTPGQGLQFLFEYFSETQRNKGNFPGRFSGRQFSNSRSEMNVSTLELGDSALYLCASSLGVRGRAPYEQYFGPGTRLTVT.

This clonotype has more than one count but fewer than ten. J is TRBJ2-1 and V is TRBV4-1, with 8 bases fitting TRBD2. The ends lost 1 base at V and 0 bases at J; junction bases unmatched: 14. CDR3 length: 20 residues. CDR1 is MGHRA, CDR2 YSYEKL, per germline. This chain's CDR3 is CASSQGPGGVKVPSYNEQFF. Written as DNA, the CDR3 is TGCGCCAGCAGCCAAGGCCCCGGGGGGGTAAAGGTTCCCTCCTACAATGAGCAGTTCTTC.

This chain connects TRBV6-1 to TRBJ2-2; no clear D. Trimming pared 5 bases from V and 6 bases from J, leaving 4 bases between. The CDR3 runs 11 residues. Germline lookup yields CDR1 MNHNS and CDR2 SASEGT. The CDR3 nucleotides read TGTGCCAGCAGTCTCCCCGGGGAGCTGTTTTTT. This translates into CASSLPGELFF.

This clonotype was detected many times. V and J are TRBV5-1 and TRBJ2-3, with D possibly being TRBD2 (6 bases). Per germline, CDR1 SGHRS and CDR2 YFSETQ. CDR3 length equals 14 residues. Trimming stripped 4 bases from V and 4 bases from J, with 13 bases between. The CDR3 nucleotides are TGCGCCAGCAGCCCCACTAGCCCACCAGATACGCAGTATTTT. This codes for CASSPTSPPDTQYF.

This clonotype was seen repeatedly, ten times or more. This chain joins TRBV11-2 and TRBJ1-1; D not certain. The CDR3 has 14 residues. Per the germline V gene, CDR1 is SGHAT and CDR2 is FQNNGV. V lost 2 bases to trimming and J lost 10 bases, with 17 bases between them. CDR3 nucleotide sequence: TGTGCCAGCAGCTTATCTTCTGATGGAGTGCGAGCTTTCTTT. Encoded protein: CASSLSSDGVRAFF.